These 26 T cell receptor beta chains originate from one sample sequenced in a study of CD8 T cells in ankylosing spondylitis. MiXCR, applied by TCRdb to the 5' RACE reads, yields one record per CDR3 protein. The table shows more than 250,000 distinct CDR3 sequences, with approximately 10% occurring only once. The material sequenced was blood, either unsorted or a sorted T cell fraction (not recorded which). The receptors derive from a female donor with ankylosing spondylitis or in good health (not recorded which).

This chain links TRBV7-9 with TRBJ2-7; a weak D match, TRBD2 (6 bases). This CDR3 has 12 residues. V was cut by 8 bases and J by 6 bases, with 14 bases left in between. Per the germline V gene, CDR1 is SEHNR and CDR2 is FQNEAQ (reference sequence). Here the CDR3 reads CASGTGGTEQYF. CDR3 in DNA: TGTGCCAGCGGGACGGGCGGGACCGAGCAGTACTTC.

This clonotype was observed a single time. This rearrangement joins TRBV20-1 to TRBJ2-1, with 8 bases identical to TRBD2. The CDR3 loop spans 16 amino acids. Germline V gene lookup returns CDR1 DFQATT and CDR2 SNEGSKA (reference sequence). V shed 4 bases, J shed 4 bases, and the junction held 12 bases outside the gene matches. The CDR3 nucleotides are TGCAGTGCTAACCCCCAAGCGGGAGATTGGTACAATGAGCAGTTCTTC. It specifies CSANPQAGDWYNEQFF.

This clonotype was detected many times. The rearrangement uses TRBV6-5 and TRBJ2-2, with 8 bases that match TRBD2. The CDR3 sequence is 17 residues long. V lost 3 bases and J lost 4; bases outside the gene matches: 10. The germline gives CDR1 MNHEY, CDR2 SVGAGI. The CDR3 DNA sequence: TGTGCCAGCAGTTATTCCCCGGGACTAGGCGGCACCGGGGAGCTGTTTTTT. This translates into CASSYSPGLGGTGELFF.

This clonotype was detected a few times. This rearrangement joins TRBV10-3 to TRBJ2-3; D remains unclear. The germline CDR1 and CDR2 sequences are ENHRY and SYGVKD. V shed 8 bases and J shed 5 bases, with 17 bases lying between them. The CDR3 contains 14 residues. Here the CDR3 reads CAISSPPSGDTQYF. Here the CDR3 DNA reads TGTGCCATCTCCTCACCCCCATCCGGAGATACGCAGTATTTT.

At least ten counts were recorded for this clonotype. The genes are TRBV7-2 and TRBJ2-3; 8 nucleotides match TRBD1. Germline V gene lookup returns CDR1 SGHTA and CDR2 FQGNSA. Trimming removed 1 base from V and 2 bases from J; junction bases left unmatched: 2. CDR3 size: 15 residues. The CDR3 reads CASSLVGQDTDTQYF. CDR3 DNA sequence: TGTGCCAGCAGCTTAGTGGGACAGGACACAGATACGCAGTATTTT.

The chain recombines TRBV6-1 with TRBJ2-6; 9 bases are shared with TRBD1. The germline V gene encodes CDR1 MNHNS and CDR2 SASEGT. V lost 7 bases to trimming and J lost 4 bases; unmatched junction nucleotides: 5. The CDR3 is 15 residues long. CDR3 loop: CASMGQGEGANVLTF. CDR3 sequence (DNA): TGTGCCAGCATGGGACAGGGTGAAGGGGCCAACGTCCTGACTTTC.

This clonotype appeared many times. J is TRBJ2-1 and V is TRBV15, with D perhaps matching TRBD1 or TRBD2 (5 bases each). V was pared by 3 bases and J by 3 bases, with 15 bases between. The CDR3 contains 16 residues. CDR1 LNHNV and CDR2 YYDKDF come from the germline V gene (reference sequence). CDR3 coding DNA: TGTGCCACCAGCAGTAGTGAGGGACCCGGCTACAATGAGCAGTTCTTC. It translates to CATSSSEGPGYNEQFF.

This clonotype occurred many times. The rearrangement joins TRBV9 to TRBJ2-1; weak D call: TRBD1 (6 bases). V was cut by 0 bases and J by 3 bases, with 10 bases left in between. The CDR3 is made up of 15 amino acids. Germline loops: CDR1 SGDLS, CDR2 YYNGEE. The CDR3 DNA reads as TGTGCCAGCAGCGTAGCAGGACAGTACTACAATGAGCAGTTCTTC. It encodes CASSVAGQYYNEQFF.

This clonotype was observed many times. The chain carries TRBV4-3 and TRBJ2-1; D not resolved. CDR1 is LGHNA, CDR2 YSLEER, per germline. V was trimmed by 0 bases and J by 6 bases, leaving 9 bases between them. The CDR3 length is 14 residues. CDR3: CASSQDSTFNEQFF. CDR3 DNA sequence: TGCGCCAGCAGCCAAGATTCTACCTTCAATGAGCAGTTCTTC.

The chain joins TRBV18 to TRBJ2-1; D is unresolved. Germline V CDR1 and CDR2: KGHSH, LQKENI. The CDR3 contains 16 residues. V was cut by 1 base and J by 3 bases, with 13 bases left in between. CDR3 nucleotide sequence: TGTGCCAGCTCACCACTCGGCGTAGCCCTCTACAATGAGCAGTTCTTC. Translation: CASSPLGVALYNEQFF.

This clonotype was recorded a few times. The V gene is TRBV7-8, the J gene TRBJ2-5; tentatively, D is TRBD1 (6 bases). The CDR3 is 13 residues long. V lost 4 bases and J lost 4, with 10 bases in between. The germline V gene encodes CDR1 SGHVS and CDR2 FQNEAQ. The CDR3 DNA follows: TGTGCCAGCAGCTCCGGGACACCAGAGACCCAGTACTTC. Protein product: CASSSGTPETQYF.

This clonotype was recorded at least ten times. The rearrangement links TRBV20-1 to TRBJ2-7; 10 bases agree with TRBD2. Germline assignment: CDR1 DFQATT and CDR2 SNEGSKA (reference sequence). The CDR3 length is 14 residues. Trimming removed 4 bases from V and 3 bases from J; junction bases left unmatched: 6. This CDR3 reads CSAIPLAGVYEQYF. CDR3 in DNA: TGCAGTGCTATCCCCCTAGCGGGAGTCTACGAGCAGTACTTC.

This clonotype turned up a few times. Germline and junction disagree at one end, which may indicate a read error. CDR3 in DNA: TGCTGTGCTAGTGTGTGGACAGGGGCCCCTGGGGCCAACGTCCTGACTTTC. Amino acids: CCASVWTGAPGANVLTF. This rearrangement joins TRBV20-1 to TRBJ2-6; 9 bases map to TRBD1. CDR3 length: 17 amino acids. Germline V gene data show CDR1 as DFQATT and CDR2 as SNEGSKA (reference sequence).

Details on this clonotype: A much larger clone lies a single base off, so this may be a read error. The chain has TRBV28 and TRBJ1-5; no firm D call. This CDR3 region has 17 residues. From germline, CDR1 is MDHEN and CDR2 SYDVKM. This chain's CDR3 is CASSPGLNLGSNRPQHF. In DNA form, the CDR3 reads TGTGCCAGCAGTCCTGGACTCAACTTGGGCAGCAATCGGCCCCAGCATTTT.

This chain links TRBV30 with TRBJ2-7, with D possibly TRBD2 on 5 matching bases. Looked up from germline, CDR1 is GTSNPN and CDR2 is SVGIG (reference sequence). The V end lost 7 bases, the J end lost 0 bases, and 10 bases lay between the germline ends. The CDR3 is made up of 12 amino acids. The CDR3, as DNA: TGTGCCTCCCGGAGGAGCTCCTACGAGCAGTACTTC. Residues: CASRRSSYEQYF.

This clonotype was seen repeatedly, ten times or more. V usage is TRBV27 and J usage is TRBJ2-5; D not certain. Germline-derived CDR1 and CDR2 are MNHEY and SMNVEV (reference sequence). V lost 4 bases and J lost 1, with 7 bases in between. The CDR3 is 13 residues long. The CDR3 DNA sequence: TGTGCCAGCAGTTCGACGACCCAAGAGACCCAGTACTTC. This codes for CASSSTTQETQYF.

This clonotype was seen many times. The DNA for the CDR3 is TGCAGTGCTAGAGATTCAATAAGGGTTAGCACAGATACGCAGTATTTT. Amino acids: CSARDSIRVSTDTQYF. This chain joins TRBV20-1 and TRBJ2-3; no clear D gene. V lost 0 bases, J lost 0 bases, and 13 bases lay in between. The germline CDR1 and CDR2 sequences are DFQATT and SNEGSKA (reference sequence). The CDR3 is 16 residues long.

This clonotype was observed at least ten times. V is TRBV29-1 and J is TRBJ2-7, with a tentative D call TRBD2 (6 bases). Looked up from germline, CDR1 is SQVTM and CDR2 is ANQGSEA. The CDR3 length is 13 residues. Trimming took off 6 bases at V and 4 bases at J, with 16 bases between the two ends. This CDR3 is CSVLFGSLYEQYF. CDR3 coding DNA: TGCAGCGTCTTGTTCGGGAGTCTTTACGAGCAGTACTTC.

Ten or more counts support this clonotype. This rearrangement joins TRBV20-1 to TRBJ2-3, with a tentative D call TRBD2 (5 bases). The CDR3 sequence is 14 residues long. CDR1 is DFQATT, CDR2 SNEGSKA, per germline (reference sequence). V lost 1 base and J 6 bases, leaving 14 bases between the germline ends. The CDR3 nucleotides are TGCAGTGCTAGAGTTACGAGCGGCGGGGATACGCAGTATTTT. Its translation: CSARVTSGGDTQYF.

V gene TRBV11-2 combines with J gene TRBJ1-2, with TRBD1 matching 9 bases. The V gene's germline CDR1 is SGHAT and CDR2 FQNNGV. CDR3 length: 18 residues. V dropped 0 bases and J dropped 4; count of bases not matched to a gene: 12. In nucleotides, the CDR3 is TGTGCCAGCAGCTTAGATCCGGGACAGGGAAGATCATTCTATGGCTACACCTTC. Translation: CASSLDPGQGRSFYGYTF.

This clonotype was seen at least ten times. The V gene is TRBV20-1, the J gene TRBJ1-1; D uncertain. The germline V gene encodes CDR1 DFQATT and CDR2 SNEGSKA (reference sequence). V was clipped by 5 bases and J by 1 base, with 8 bases between them. The CDR3 is 12 residues long. CDR3 in amino acids: CSAYTANTEAFF. DNA of the CDR3: TGCAGTGCTTATACGGCGAACACTGAAGCTTTCTTT.

This clonotype was seen many times. The J gene is TRBJ1-2, the V gene TRBV5-1; 8 bases map to TRBD1. With 6 bases clipped from V and 5 bases from J, the junction kept 6 bases outside the gene matches. Per germline, CDR1 SGHRS and CDR2 YFSETQ. The CDR3 has 13 residues. The CDR3 spells CASTLDRGYGYTF. The CDR3 DNA reads as TGCGCCAGCACCCTAGACAGGGGATATGGCTACACCTTC.

This clonotype has ten or more counts. The CDR3: CASSLRLPNTEAFF. For the CDR3, the DNA is TGCGCCAGCAGCTTGAGACTCCCCAACACTGAAGCTTTCTTT. The chain has TRBV5-1 and TRBJ1-1; the D is unclear. The CDR3 consists of 14 residues. The V end lost 1 base, the J end lost 2 bases, and 9 bases lay between the germline ends. The germline CDR1 and CDR2 sequences are SGHRS and YFSETQ.

The CDR3 DNA reads TGTGCCAGCTCACCACTTGTAAGACGGAGGATCAACACCGGGGAGCTGTTTTTT. It codes for CASSPLVRRRINTGELFF. The chain carries TRBV18 and TRBJ2-2; D may be TRBD2 (5 bases). In germline, CDR1 is KGHSH, CDR2 LQKENI. Deletions cut 1 base from V and 2 bases from J, with 17 bases between. This CDR3 spans 18 amino acids.

In this sample, this clonotype turned up many times. The genes are TRBV20-1 and TRBJ2-1; 10 bases agree with TRBD2. This CDR3 has 16 residues. The trim removed 2 bases at V and 0 bases at J, leaving 4 bases unmatched. The germline gives CDR1 DFQATT, CDR2 SNEGSKA (reference sequence). The chain's CDR3 is CSARMASGSSYNEQFF. The CDR3 coding sequence is TGCAGTGCTAGAATGGCTAGCGGGAGCTCCTACAATGAGCAGTTCTTC.

This clonotype was seen a few times. The chain's CDR3 is CASSLVSGAGANVLTF. DNA of the CDR3: TGTGCCAGCAGCTTGGTGTCGGGAGCTGGGGCCAACGTCCTGACTTTC. This chain joins TRBV5-4 and TRBJ2-6, with D maybe TRBD2 (6 bases). In germline, CDR1 is SGHNT, CDR2 YYREEE (reference sequence). Trimming took off 0 bases at V and 2 bases at J, with 9 bases between the two ends. The CDR3 spans 16 residues.